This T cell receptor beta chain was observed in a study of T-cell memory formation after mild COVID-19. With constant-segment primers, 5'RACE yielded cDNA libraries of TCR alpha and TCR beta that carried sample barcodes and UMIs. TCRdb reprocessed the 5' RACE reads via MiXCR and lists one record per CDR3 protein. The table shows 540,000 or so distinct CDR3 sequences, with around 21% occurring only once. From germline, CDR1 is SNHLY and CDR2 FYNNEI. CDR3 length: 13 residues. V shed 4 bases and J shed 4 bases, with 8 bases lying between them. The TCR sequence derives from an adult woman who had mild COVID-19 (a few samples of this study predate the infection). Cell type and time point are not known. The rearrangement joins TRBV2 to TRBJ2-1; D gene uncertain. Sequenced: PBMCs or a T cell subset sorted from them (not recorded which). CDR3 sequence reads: CASSAGSYNEQFF. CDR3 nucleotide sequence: TGTGCCAGCAGTGCCGGAAGTTACAATGAGCAGTTCTTC.